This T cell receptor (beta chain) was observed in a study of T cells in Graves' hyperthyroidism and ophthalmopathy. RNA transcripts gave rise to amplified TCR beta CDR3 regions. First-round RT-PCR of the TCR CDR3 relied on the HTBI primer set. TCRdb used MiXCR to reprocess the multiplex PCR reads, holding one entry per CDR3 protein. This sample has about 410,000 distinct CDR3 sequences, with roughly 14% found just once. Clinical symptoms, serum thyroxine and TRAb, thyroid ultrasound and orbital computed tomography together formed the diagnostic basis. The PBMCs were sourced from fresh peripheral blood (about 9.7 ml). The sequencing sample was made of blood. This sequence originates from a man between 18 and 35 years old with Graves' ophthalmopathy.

CDR3 nucleotides: TGCAGCGTTGACCAGGACAGCCACGAGCAGTACTTC. It translates to CSVDQDSHEQYF. The chain links TRBV29-1 to TRBJ2-7, with a tentative D call TRBD1 (6 bases). This CDR3 contains 12 residues. CDR1 and CDR2 from the germline V gene are SQVTM and ANQGSEA. V was shortened by 3 bases and J by 5 bases, with 11 bases between the two germline ends.